What follows are 3 T cell receptor beta chains derived from one specimen sequenced in a study of Ad26.COV2.S vaccination and SARS-CoV-2 variants. Stated treatment: some 20 received Ad26.COV2.S at low or high dose, single or two shots; roughly five received placebo; per-sample allocation not given. It was on day 63 after the first vaccine or placebo injection that samples were taken. Produced via immunoSEQ multiplex PCR; TCRdb's table is partial and in-frame only. This table holds about 380,000 clones, about four fifths found once. Here the sequenced sample was peripheral blood, taken in a trial of Ad26.COV2.S vaccine versus placebo. The receptors come from a person aged 18-65 years who received the Ad26.COV2.S COVID-19 vaccine or a placebo.

The table lists this clone with a count of one. The rearrangement joins TRBV30 to TRBJ1-6; no clear D gene. V was shortened by 0 bases and J by 7 bases, with 19 bases between the two germline ends. The CDR3 sequence is 17 residues long. Per germline, CDR1 GTSNPN and CDR2 SVGIG (reference sequence). The DNA for the CDR3 is TGTGCCTGGAGTGTACTTAGGGATATTGGGAGCAATTCACCCCTCCACTTT. This translates into CAWSVLRDIGSNSPLHF.

This clone was observed a handful of times. J is TRBJ2-7 and V is TRBV20-1; 10 nucleotides line up with TRBD1. Germline lookup yields CDR1 DFQATT and CDR2 SNEGSKA (reference sequence). The CDR3 loop spans 11 amino acids. The CDR3 protein is CRAGTGDEQYF. DNA for the CDR3: TGCAGAGCCGGGACAGGGGACGAGCAGTACTTC.

The chain combines TRBV7-2 with TRBJ2-3, with D perhaps TRBD2 (6 bases). V dropped 0 bases and J dropped 7 bases, with 23 bases sitting between them. The CDR3 extends over 18 amino acids. CDR1 and CDR2 from the germline V gene are SGHTA and FQGNSA. The CDR3, as DNA: TGTGCCAGCAGCTTAGCGCTCTTTCTCGGGGGTATTGACAATACGCAGTATTTT. This codes for CASSLALFLGGIDNTQYF.